This is a list of T cell receptor beta chains from one sample in a study of cytomegalovirus exposure and HLA in healthy donors. Profiled with immunoSEQ multiplex PCR; TCRdb holds only in-frame clones, not every one. Here the sample spans about 97,000 clones, roughly 95% being singletons. Sequencing was carried out using PBMCs. The receptors were gathered from a woman younger than 30 in good health and CMV-seronegative. The CDR3 runs from the conserved cysteine through the conserved F or W. Each record gives: J gene, V gene, CDR3 protein.

J: TRBJ2-3; V: TRBV7-2; CDR3: CASSLGVSTDTQYF
J: TRBJ1-2; V: TRBV11-2; CDR3: CASSLSRSNYGYTF
J: TRBJ2-7; V: TRBV4-1; CDR3: CASSQVTGDHEQYF
J: TRBJ1-2; V: TRBV9; CDR3: CASTLDSNYGYTF
J: TRBJ1-4; V: TRBV4-1; CDR3: CASSQDGTAGEKLFF
J: TRBJ2-1; V: TRBV7-7; CDR3: CASSLLGEAPRRNEQFF
J: TRBJ1-2; V: TRBV9; CDR3: CASRGRVGGYTF
J: TRBJ2-7; V: TRBV2; CDR3: CASSVWQGSSYEQYF
J: TRBJ1-2; V: TRBV11-3; CDR3: CASSFGQGKSMSGYTF
J: TRBJ2-1; V: TRBV19; CDR3: CASSSSGVNNEQFF
J: TRBJ1-3; V: TRBV5-1; CDR3: CASSLEPQLALAGNTIYF
J: TRBJ2-1; V: TRBV13; CDR3: CASSLVGKRRREDNEQFF
J: TRBJ2-1; V: TRBV6-6; CDR3: CASSFAGTSVYNEQFF